These T cell receptor beta chains were read from a single sample in a study of blood T cell repertoires in COVID-19. Using immunoSEQ multiplex PCR, the repertoire was profiled, and TCRdb retains in-frame clones only, with some absent. The table has some 300,000 clones, roughly 90% seen once; the top ten hold less than 4%. Source material: PBMCs or T cells enriched from blood (not recorded which). These receptors all come from a woman under 40 who had been exposed to COVID-19. CDR3s include the opening cysteine and the closing phenylalanine or tryptophan. The order of the fields is clone size, V gene, J gene, D gene, CDR3 DNA, CDR3 protein. D genes are given only for firm matches. A clone size is listed for some rows: how often the clone was seen (once, few, many), or a class if it is expanded.

clone size: -; V gene: TRBV5-1; J gene: TRBJ1-6; D gene: TRBD1; CDR3 DNA: TGCGCCAGCAGCCCCATGGGACAGGGGGCTCGGTCACCCCTCCACTTT; CDR3 protein: CASSPMGQGARSPLHF
clone size: -; V gene: TRBV10-3; J gene: TRBJ1-3; D gene: -; CDR3 DNA: TGTGCCATCAGTGGGCGCGGAACGGGAAACACCATATATTTT; CDR3 protein: CAISGRGTGNTIYF
clone size: many; V gene: TRBV19; J gene: TRBJ2-7; D gene: TRBD1; CDR3 DNA: TGTGCCAGTAGTATAGTGTACGGGACAGCGTACGAGCAGTACTTC; CDR3 protein: CASSIVYGTAYEQYF
clone size: -; V gene: TRBV3-1/TRBV3-2; J gene: TRBJ1-2; D gene: -; CDR3 DNA: TGTGCCAGCACCTACTCATTCATTAACTATGGCTACACCTTC; CDR3 protein: CASTYSFINYGYTF
clone size: -; V gene: TRBV27; J gene: TRBJ2-7; D gene: -; CDR3 DNA: TGTGCCAGCAGTTTAGGCCGGACAGTCAGAACCTACGAGCAGTACTTC; CDR3 protein: CASSLGRTVRTYEQYF
clone size: -; V gene: TRBV7-6; J gene: TRBJ1-5; D gene: TRBD1; CDR3 DNA: TGTGCCAGCAGCGTAGAGACAGGGTTCAATCAGCCCCAGCATTTT; CDR3 protein: CASSVETGFNQPQHF
clone size: -; V gene: TRBV19; J gene: TRBJ2-7; D gene: TRBD2; CDR3 DNA: TGTGCCAGTAGTATTAAGTCTAGCGGGCTCTACGAGCAGTACTTC; CDR3 protein: CASSIKSSGLYEQYF
clone size: -; V gene: TRBV11-1; J gene: TRBJ1-6; D gene: TRBD1; CDR3 DNA: TGTGCCAGCAGCTCAGGACAGGGGAGTAATTCACCCCTCCACTTT; CDR3 protein: CASSSGQGSNSPLHF
clone size: -; V gene: TRBV6-6; J gene: TRBJ1-2; D gene: TRBD1; CDR3 DNA: TGTGCCAGCAGTTACATAGGGGGCGCTGGCTACACCTTC; CDR3 protein: CASSYIGGAGYTF
clone size: -; V gene: TRBV5-1; J gene: TRBJ1-1; D gene: TRBD1; CDR3 DNA: TGCGCCAGCAGCCCGGACAGGGGGAACACTGAAGCTTTCTTT; CDR3 protein: CASSPDRGNTEAFF
clone size: -; V gene: TRBV9; J gene: TRBJ1-3; D gene: TRBD1; CDR3 DNA: TGTGCCAGCAGCGTAGCCTCCTCCGGGACAGGCGGAAACACCATATATTTT; CDR3 protein: CASSVASSGTGGNTIYF
clone size: -; V gene: TRBV19; J gene: TRBJ1-5; D gene: TRBD1; CDR3 DNA: TGTGCCAGTAGTTTCACTCAGGGGGCAGGCAATCAGCCCCAGCATTTT; CDR3 protein: CASSFTQGAGNQPQHF
clone size: -; V gene: TRBV6-5; J gene: TRBJ1-4; D gene: TRBD1; CDR3 DNA: TGTGCCAGCAGCAAATGGGACAGGGGTGAAAAACTGTTTTTT; CDR3 protein: CASSKWDRGEKLFF
clone size: once; V gene: TRBV6-5; J gene: TRBJ1-6; D gene: TRBD1; CDR3 DNA: TGTGCCAGCAGGCCACAGGGGGGAAATTCACCCCTCCACTTT; CDR3 protein: CASRPQGGNSPLHF
clone size: once; V gene: TRBV7-9; J gene: TRBJ1-2; D gene: -; CDR3 DNA: TGTGCCAGCAGCCGGGACTATGGCTACACCTTC; CDR3 protein: CASSRDYGYTF
clone size: -; V gene: TRBV9; J gene: TRBJ1-2; D gene: -; CDR3 DNA: TGTGCCAGCAGCGTAGAAGGGGCCTACACCTTC; CDR3 protein: CASSVEGAYTF
clone size: -; V gene: TRBV24-1; J gene: TRBJ1-1; D gene: -; CDR3 DNA: TGTGCCACCAGTGATACCCCGGCAGGGGAGGGGAACACTGAAGCTTTCTTT; CDR3 protein: CATSDTPAGEGNTEAFF
clone size: -; V gene: TRBV6-5; J gene: TRBJ1-4; D gene: -; CDR3 DNA: TGTGCCAGCCGGGGTCGGCAGATTAATGAAAAACTGTTTTTT; CDR3 protein: CASRGRQINEKLFF
clone size: -; V gene: TRBV6-5; J gene: TRBJ1-5; D gene: -; CDR3 DNA: TGTGCCGTCCCTCCGGACATGATAAACCGGCCCCAGCATTTT; CDR3 protein: CAVPPDMINRPQHF
clone size: -; V gene: TRBV2; J gene: TRBJ1-4; D gene: -; CDR3 DNA: TGTGCCAGCAGTGCGCAGGGGTCGAACGGAGAAAAACTGTTTTTT; CDR3 protein: CASSAQGSNGEKLFF
clone size: -; V gene: TRBV13; J gene: TRBJ1-1; D gene: TRBD1; CDR3 DNA: TGTGCCAGCAGCTTTACAGGGGGCACTGAAGCTTTCTTT; CDR3 protein: CASSFTGGTEAFF
clone size: once; V gene: TRBV12-5; J gene: TRBJ2-2; D gene: -; CDR3 DNA: TGTGCTAGTGGTCCGTTAGTGCGGAACACCGGGGAGCTGTTTTTT; CDR3 protein: CASGPLVRNTGELFF
clone size: once; V gene: TRBV5-5; J gene: TRBJ2-5; D gene: TRBD2; CDR3 DNA: TGTGCCAGCAGCTGGGAGATTAGCGGGCAGAGGGAGACCCAGTACTTC; CDR3 protein: CASSWEISGQRETQYF